These 18 T cell receptor beta chains originate from one sample sequenced in a study of blood T cell repertoires in COVID-19. Profiling relied on immunoSEQ multiplex PCR, and the TCRdb table lists in-frame clones only, not all of them. The sample lists tens of thousands of clones; approximately 92% were seen once. The sequencing sample was made of peripheral blood. These receptor sequences come from a middle-aged man with COVID-19, enrolled during active disease.

The chain couples TRBV6-4 to TRBJ1-3, with D possibly matching TRBD1 (5 bases). Trimming removed 4 bases from V and 3 bases from J, with 7 bases in between. The germline gives CDR1 MRHNA, CDR2 SNTAGT. The CDR3 is made up of 13 amino acids. The CDR3 region is CASSVGLGNTIYF. CDR3 in DNA: TGTGCCAGCAGTGTGGGGCTTGGAAACACCATATATTTT.

The rearrangement links TRBV10-3 to TRBJ2-1; 11 bases align to TRBD2. Germline-derived CDR1 and CDR2 are ENHRY and SYGVKD. The CDR3 totals 15 residues. The V and J ends lost 6 bases and 2 bases, in that order; junction bases with no gene match: 3. DNA for the CDR3: TGTGCCATCAGAATGACTAGCGGGACCTACAATGAGCAGTTCTTC. Protein product: CAIRMTSGTYNEQFF.

V gene TRBV5-1 combines with J gene TRBJ1-1; perhaps TRBD1 as D (6 bases). This CDR3 has 13 residues. V lost 7 bases, J lost 1 base, and 11 bases lay in between. The germline V gene encodes CDR1 SGHRS and CDR2 YFSETQ. DNA for the CDR3: TGCGCCAGCCGATACAGGGCGAACACTGAAGCTTTCTTT. Translating it yields CASRYRANTEAFF.

This clone was counted once. CDR3 sequence (DNA): TGCGCCAGCAGCTTGGACGGCAGGGGAAACACCGGGGAGCTGTTTTTT. This translates into CASSLDGRGNTGELFF. This chain connects TRBV5-1 to TRBJ2-2; possibly TRBD1 for D (6 bases). Trimming shortened V by 0 bases and J by 2 bases, and 11 bases separated the two germline ends. This CDR3 contains 16 residues. Germline CDR1 is SGHRS and CDR2 is YFSETQ.

The J gene is TRBJ1-2, the V gene TRBV11-2, with a tentative D call TRBD1 (5 bases). Germline CDR1 reads SGHAT; CDR2 reads FQNNGV. The CDR3 runs 17 residues. Trimming pared 0 bases from V and 4 bases from J, leaving 18 bases between. CDR3 nucleotides: TGTGCCAGCAGCTTAGATCCTGGGCAGGGCCCGGGCTATGGCTACACCTTC. It specifies CASSLDPGQGPGYGYTF.

The genes are TRBV2 and TRBJ1-3; no clear D gene. The CDR3 runs to 14 residues. The germline gives CDR1 SNHLY, CDR2 FYNNEI. Trimming shortened V by 7 bases and J by 4 bases, and 14 bases separated the two germline ends. In nucleotides, the CDR3 is TGTGCCAGCACCCTGGAGGCACGGGGAAACACCATATATTTT. Its translation is CASTLEARGNTIYF.

The chain joins TRBV28 to TRBJ1-2, with D possibly being TRBD1 (6 bases). CDR1 is MDHEN, CDR2 SYDVKM, per germline. The CDR3 sequence is 13 residues long. V dropped 6 bases and J dropped 4 bases, with 12 bases sitting between them. The CDR3 DNA follows: TGTGCCAGCAGCCCTACAGGGAGCTATGGCTACACCTTC. This gives the protein CASSPTGSYGYTF.

This chain uses TRBV6-1 with TRBJ2-7; D is undetermined. The CDR3 sequence is 13 residues long. V lost 0 bases and J 3 bases, leaving 6 bases between the germline ends. CDR1 and CDR2 from the germline V gene are MNHNS and SASEGT. The CDR3 spells CASSEANNYEQYF. The DNA for the CDR3 is TGTGCCAGCAGTGAAGCTAACAACTACGAGCAGTACTTC.

The V call is TRBV28, the J call TRBJ2-7; D not certain. The CDR3 length is 14 residues. Trimming removed 3 bases from V and 6 bases from J, with 15 bases in between. Germline V gives CDR1 MDHEN, CDR2 SYDVKM. CDR3 protein: CASSFPAGLGEQYF. CDR3 DNA: TGTGCCAGCAGTTTTCCTGCAGGTTTGGGCGAGCAGTACTTC.

The chain combines TRBV5-1 with TRBJ2-3; D gene unclear. The germline V gene encodes CDR1 SGHRS and CDR2 YFSETQ. V was cut by 2 bases and J by 2 bases, with 12 bases left in between. CDR3 size: 15 residues. The CDR3 nucleotides read TGCGCCAGCAGCTTACGCGCACCCCTCACAGATACGCAGTATTTT. Encoded protein: CASSLRAPLTDTQYF. The full variable domain, in which reference TRBV5-1 and TRBJ2-3 provide the parts outside the CDR3, is KAGVTQTPRYLIKTRGQQVTLSCSPISGHRSVSWYQQTPGQGLQFLFEYFSETQRNKGNFPGRFSGRQFSNSRSEMNVSTLELGDSALYLCASSLRAPLTDTQYFGPGTRLTVL.

This clone was recorded only once. The genes are TRBV4-1 and TRBJ2-2, with 13 bases that match TRBD2. CDR1 is MGHRA, CDR2 YSYEKL, per germline. V dropped 1 base and J dropped 5; count of bases not matched to a gene: 4. The CDR3 sequence is 17 residues long. The CDR3 DNA reads as TGCGCCAGCAGCCAAGCCTTACTAGCGGGAGGGACCGGGGAGCTGTTTTTT. Amino acid sequence: CASSQALLAGGTGELFF.

The chain joins TRBV18 to TRBJ2-3, with 14 positions matching TRBD2. The CDR3 extends over 17 amino acids. Germline CDR1 KGHSH, CDR2 LQKENI. The trim removed 4 bases at V and 4 bases at J, leaving 7 bases unmatched. This CDR3 reads CASSLGLAGGSADTQYF. CDR3 bases: TGTGCCAGCTCACTAGGACTAGCGGGAGGTTCGGCAGATACGCAGTATTTT.

The chain uses TRBV29-1 and TRBJ2-2, with D perhaps TRBD2 (6 bases). CDR1 and CDR2 from the germline V gene are SQVTM and ANQGSEA. The length of the CDR3 is 14 residues. The V gene lost 5 bases and the J gene lost 3 bases, with 13 bases spanning the gap. CDR3 DNA: TGCAGCGTTCTTGGGGACTCATACACCGGGGAGCTGTTTTTT. This encodes CSVLGDSYTGELFF.

The J gene is TRBJ2-2, the V gene TRBV19; 10 bases match TRBD2. This CDR3 is built from 16 residues. In germline, CDR1 is LNHDA, CDR2 SQIVND (reference sequence). With V trimmed by 5 bases and J by 3 bases, 6 bases remained unmatched. This CDR3 is CASSQTSGTYTGELFF. CDR3 nucleotides: TGTGCCAGTAGTCAAACTAGCGGGACCTACACCGGGGAGCTGTTTTTT.

The rearrangement links TRBV30 to TRBJ1-1; a weak D match, TRBD1 (6 bases). Trimming left V 2 bases short and J 5 bases short, with 12 bases between. Germline assignment: CDR1 GTSNPN and CDR2 SVGIG (reference sequence). The length of the CDR3 is 13 residues. The CDR3 region is CAWSIQGNTEAFF. The CDR3 DNA sequence: TGTGCCTGGAGTATCCAGGGGAATACTGAAGCTTTCTTT.

The rearrangement joins TRBV9 to TRBJ2-2; TRBD2 might be the D (6 bases). This CDR3 contains 16 residues. CDR1 and CDR2 (germline): SGDLS, YYNGEE. Between the trimmed V and J ends, which lost 4 bases and 7 bases, there was a span of 20 bases. The CDR3 DNA reads as TGTGCCAGCAGCCCTCTCCTGGGAGGCCGTGGCGGGGAGCTGTTTTTT. This encodes CASSPLLGGRGGELFF.

V and J are TRBV28 and TRBJ1-5; unclear D gene. The ends were cut back, 7 bases at V and 5 bases at J, with 6 bases in the middle. The CDR3 runs 11 residues. Germline CDR1 MDHEN, CDR2 SYDVKM. In DNA, the CDR3 is TGTGCCAGCATGCGGGATCAGCCCCAGCATTTT. Translating it yields CASMRDQPQHF.

This chain joins TRBV28 and TRBJ2-7; the match to TRBD2 covers 9 bases. Trimming removed 0 bases from V and 5 bases from J; junction bases left unmatched: 5. This CDR3 is built from 15 residues. CDR1 and CDR2 from the germline V gene are MDHEN and SYDVKM. For the CDR3, the DNA is TGTGCCAGCAGTTTATGGGCAGCGGGAGGTAACGAGCAGTACTTC. It yields the protein CASSLWAAGGNEQYF.